This is a list of T cell receptor beta chains from one sample in a study of CD8 T cells in Susac syndrome. TCRdb re-called the immunoSEQ multiplex PCR reads with MiXCR, one entry per CDR3 protein. The data hold about 300,000 distinct CDR3 sequences, with over 75% observed a single time. Sequenced sample: CD8+ T cells from PBMCs. All receptors derive from a human donor with multiple sclerosis. Each CDR3 is given with its conserved first and last residue. The order of the fields is CDR3 protein, V gene, J gene, CDR3 length.

CDR3 protein: CASSYPRGSEQYF; V gene: TRBV6-5; J gene: TRBJ2-7; CDR3 length: 13
CDR3 protein: CASSFGASGYGAFF; V gene: TRBV27; J gene: TRBJ1-1; CDR3 length: 14
CDR3 protein: CSAEYGIDYEQYF; V gene: TRBV20-1; J gene: TRBJ2-7; CDR3 length: 13
CDR3 protein: CSVGHRYEQYF; V gene: TRBV29-1; J gene: TRBJ2-7; CDR3 length: 11
CDR3 protein: CASSLTGTGRPNQPQHF; V gene: TRBV5-8; J gene: TRBJ1-5; CDR3 length: 17
CDR3 protein: CAWSFGDSGNTIYF; V gene: TRBV30; J gene: TRBJ1-3; CDR3 length: 14
CDR3 protein: CASSLRPVSSYEQYF; V gene: TRBV27; J gene: TRBJ2-7; CDR3 length: 15
CDR3 protein: CASSYYGSQPYGYTF; V gene: TRBV6-5; J gene: TRBJ1-2; CDR3 length: 15
CDR3 protein: CASRPGAGYEQYF; V gene: TRBV27; J gene: TRBJ2-7; CDR3 length: 13
CDR3 protein: CASSQDFWGAQPQHF; V gene: TRBV4-3; J gene: TRBJ1-5; CDR3 length: 15
CDR3 protein: CASSPRGPGANGELFF; V gene: TRBV28; J gene: TRBJ2-2; CDR3 length: 16
CDR3 protein: CASSEAVPGEFYEQYF; V gene: TRBV6-1; J gene: TRBJ2-7; CDR3 length: 16
CDR3 protein: CASSFRDTGYEQYF; V gene: TRBV5-8; J gene: TRBJ2-7; CDR3 length: 14